Described below is a single T cell receptor (beta chain) sequence and its context. Its specificity is not known. This specimen belongs to a study of OX40 agonist ivuxolimab in advanced cancers. Overall study context: Melanoma, hepatocellular carcinoma, head and neck or renal cell cancer occurred in dose-escalation patients. Points from the study as a whole: Fewer expanded clones were found on average in CD4+ than in CD8+ T cells.

The CDR3 has 16 amino acids. Germline V gene lookup returns CDR1 SGHTA and CDR2 FQGNSA. Trimming left V 1 base short and J 11 bases short, with 21 bases between. Sequencing used immunoSEQ multiplex PCR; TCRdb keeps in-frame clones, though not all of them. The sample includes roughly 72,000 clones, about 85% seen only once; the top ten take approximately 5%. The J gene is TRBJ2-1, the V gene TRBV7-2; D gene ambiguous. This specimen was CD4+ or CD8+ T cells sorted from blood, taken in a trial of the OX40 agonist ivuxolimab. This TCR derives from an adult with an advanced solid tumor such as melanoma, head and neck, liver or kidney cancer. CDR3 sequence (DNA): TGTGCCAGCAGCTTAGTATCCACGCTTGTACGTCCCAAGCAGTTCTTC. The encoded protein is CASSLVSTLVRPKQFF.